This is a list of T cell receptor beta chains from one sample in a study of blood T cell repertoires in COVID-19. TCRdb keeps only in-frame clones here, not all; method: immunoSEQ multiplex PCR. The repertoire includes roughly 240,000 clones, 84% of them detected once, and approximately 2.3% sits in the top ten. Sequenced: peripheral blood. Receptors originate from a man aged 35-49 years who had recovered from COVID-19. Each CDR3 is given with its conserved first and last residue. D genes are given only for firm matches. Clone size appears in some rows only: once, few, many, or a class for an expanded clone.

D gene,clone size,CDR3 length,V gene,J gene,CDR3 DNA,CDR3 protein
TRBD1,-,15,TRBV6-5,TRBJ1-2,TGTGCCAGCAGTTACGGTACAGGGGGGACCTATGGCTACACCTTC,CASSYGTGGTYGYTF
TRBD2,-,16,TRBV4-1,TRBJ2-3,TGCGCCAGCAGCCAAGTCTCGGGGGGATCCACAGATACGCAGTATTTT,CASSQVSGGSTDTQYF
TRBD1,-,15,TRBV7-9,TRBJ2-7,TGTGCCAGCAGCCCGGTGGGACAGGGGCCCTACGAGCAGTACTTC,CASSPVGQGPYEQYF
-,-,15,TRBV19,TRBJ1-6,TGTGCCAGTAGTATAGACGGGTACCTGAATTCACCCCTCCACTTT,CASSIDGYLNSPLHF
-,-,13,TRBV18,TRBJ2-7,TGTGCCAGCTCACCATTCGGGGCCTACGAGCAGTACTTC,CASSPFGAYEQYF
TRBD1,few,17,TRBV27,TRBJ2-7,TGTGCCAGCAGTACGGTCTTCCGGGACAGGGGTTGGGGGGAGCAGTACTTC,CASSTVFRDRGWGEQYF
-,-,12,TRBV12-3/TRBV12-4,TRBJ1-1,TGTGCCAGCAGTTTACAGGGAACTGAAGCTTTCTTT,CASSLQGTEAFF
-,once,15,TRBV5-1,TRBJ2-2,TGCGCCAGCAGCTTTTTTGGCGGGAACACCGGGGAGCTGTTTTTT,CASSFFGGNTGELFF
TRBD2,-,18,TRBV7-8,TRBJ2-3,TGTGCCAGCAGCTTTTCGTCGAGTAGCGGGAGGTCGACAGATACGCAGTATTTT,CASSFSSSSGRSTDTQYF
-,-,14,TRBV11-2,TRBJ2-7,TGTGCCAGCAGCACAGGACAGTTAGCCTACGAGCAGTACTTC,CASSTGQLAYEQYF
-,-,15,TRBV18,TRBJ1-2,TGTGCCAGCTCACCAGAGACAACCAATTATTATGGCTACACCTTC,CASSPETTNYYGYTF
-,-,13,TRBV7-2,TRBJ2-1,TGTGCCAGCAGCTTAGGGCGGATCAATGAGCAGTTCTTC,CASSLGRINEQFF
TRBD1,few,15,TRBV6-5,TRBJ1-5,TGTGCCAGCAGTCCGGCGGCAGGGGGGAATCAGCCCCAGCATTTT,CASSPAAGGNQPQHF
TRBD1,-,18,TRBV5-4,TRBJ2-6,TGTGCCAGCAGCTCCATGGGACAGTCCCGCTCTGGGGCCAACGTCCTGACTTTC,CASSSMGQSRSGANVLTF
-,-,12,TRBV12-3/TRBV12-4,TRBJ1-1,TGTGCCAGCGATGGTGGGGCCAATGAAGCTTTCTTT,CASDGGANEAFF
-,few,11,TRBV7-5,TRBJ1-6,TGTGTCAGAAGCCGTAATTCACCCCTCCACTTT,CVRSRNSPLHF
-,-,15,TRBV5-5,TRBJ2-1,TGTGCCAGCAGCTTGGGGAGGGTCGCCTACAATGAGCAGTTCTTC,CASSLGRVAYNEQFF
-,-,15,TRBV4-3,TRBJ2-7,TGCGCCAGCAGCCAAGTGTGGGGGGATCTCTACGAGCAGTACTTC,CASSQVWGDLYEQYF
-,-,14,TRBV7-9,TRBJ1-6,TGTGCCAGCAGCATAGACAGTAATAATTCACCCCTCCACTTT,CASSIDSNNSPLHF
-,-,15,TRBV6-6,TRBJ2-2,TGTGCCAGCAGCGGACGTAGCGCGAACACCGGGGAGCTGTTTTTT,CASSGRSANTGELFF